Below, 14 T cell receptor beta chains from the same sample are listed, as sequenced in a study of T cells in Graves' hyperthyroidism and ophthalmopathy. Amplification targeted TCR beta CDR3 regions from RNA transcripts. TCR CDR3 underwent first-round RT-PCR with the HTBI primer set. TCRdb itself ran the multiplex PCR reads through MiXCR, one entry per CDR3 protein. The table shows approximately 520,000 distinct CDR3 sequences, with less than 25% occurring only once. Input material: blood. The receptors here all came from a woman in her 30s with Graves' ophthalmopathy.

The table lists this clonotype with many counts. The chain has TRBV4-1 and TRBJ2-2; D is undetermined. The CDR3 is made up of 15 amino acids. Germline V gene sequence: CDR1 MGHRA, CDR2 YSYEKL. The V end lost 3 bases, the J end lost 2 bases, and 10 bases lay between the germline ends. The CDR3 DNA follows: TGCGCCAGCAGCCACCCTATCGGAAACACCGGGGAGCTGTTTTTT. As protein: CASSHPIGNTGELFF.

The V and J genes are TRBV6-1 and TRBJ1-1; D is uncertain. Trimming removed 1 base from V and 1 base from J, with 10 bases in between. Germline values: CDR1 MNHNS, CDR2 SASEGT. The CDR3 covers 15 residues. The CDR3 region is CASSEDEGKNTEAFF. Written as DNA, the CDR3 is TGTGCCAGCAGTGAAGACGAAGGGAAGAACACTGAAGCTTTCTTT.

This clonotype was detected ten times or more. A read error may be the cause here, since a much bigger clone is one base away. The CDR3 sequence is CASGTASKEELSYGYTF. The DNA of the CDR3 is TGTGCCAGCGGTACCGCATCCAAGGAGGAGTTGTCTTATGGCTACACCTTC. The V and J genes are TRBV28 and TRBJ1-2; no clear D gene. Trimming took off 8 bases at V and 5 bases at J, with 27 bases between the two ends. CDR1 is MDHEN and CDR2 is SYDVKM in the germline V gene. The length of the CDR3 is 17 residues.

The chain uses TRBV6-5 and TRBJ1-2; 9 bases are shared with TRBD1. The CDR3 consists of 16 residues. CDR1 is MNHEY, CDR2 SVGAGI, per germline. V was pared by 4 bases and J by 7 bases, with 13 bases of the junction left unmatched. The CDR3 region has the DNA TGTGCCAGCAGTTTCAACCCCGGGACAGGGATCGGTGGCTACACCTTC. Translating it yields CASSFNPGTGIGGYTF.

There are many counts of this clonotype. This chain links TRBV6-5 with TRBJ2-5; 10 positions agree with TRBD1. From germline, CDR1 is MNHEY and CDR2 SVGAGI. CDR3 length: 14 residues. V was clipped by 4 bases and J by 4 bases; unmatched bases: 3. CDR3 residues: CASSWDRGGETQYF. As DNA, the CDR3 is TGTGCCAGCAGTTGGGACAGGGGTGGAGAGACCCAGTACTTC.

The chain links TRBV6-1 to TRBJ1-5; D is unresolved. Germline values: CDR1 MNHNS, CDR2 SASEGT. The ends were cut back, 5 bases at V and 3 bases at J, with 14 bases in the middle. The CDR3 loop spans 15 amino acids. For the CDR3, the DNA is TGTGCCAGCAGTCCTACCGGCTACATCAATCAGCCCCAGCATTTT. It encodes CASSPTGYINQPQHF.

The table lists this clonotype with many counts. V gene TRBV27 combines with J gene TRBJ2-7; the match to TRBD1 covers 7 bases. The CDR3 totals 13 residues. After removal of 7 bases from V and 6 bases from J, the junction contained 9 bases not matched to a gene. Germline V gives CDR1 MNHEY, CDR2 SMNVEV (reference sequence). Here the CDR3 DNA reads TGTGCCAGCACCCGCAGGGGGAGATCCGAGCAGTACTTC. This sequence encodes CASTRRGRSEQYF.

Ten or more counts support this clonotype. V gene TRBV10-3 combines with J gene TRBJ1-3, with TRBD1 identical over 7 bases. The CDR3 runs to 18 residues. V shed 7 bases, J shed 1 base, and the junction held 16 bases outside the gene matches. Germline V gene sequence: CDR1 ENHRY, CDR2 SYGVKD. CDR3 sequence: CAITRDSSTLVSGNTIYF. Written as DNA, the CDR3 is TGTGCCATCACCAGGGACAGCTCCACACTCGTATCTGGAAACACCATATATTTT.

This clonotype was seen at least ten times. The CDR3 nucleotides read TGTGCCAGTAGTATAGATCCGGGGGGATCAGCTTTCTTT. It specifies CASSIDPGGSAFF. The chain links TRBV19 to TRBJ1-1; the D gene is possibly TRBD1 (5 bases). In germline, CDR1 is LNHDA, CDR2 SQIVND (reference sequence). The CDR3 totals 13 residues. Trimming left V 0 bases short and J 10 bases short, with 12 bases between.

Ten or more counts support this clonotype. The V gene is TRBV15, the J gene TRBJ1-2; TRBD1 might be the D (6 bases). The CDR3 runs to 14 residues. Between the trimmed V and J ends, which lost 6 bases and 3 bases, there was a span of 14 bases. Per the germline V gene, CDR1 is LNHNV and CDR2 is YYDKDF (reference sequence). The CDR3 DNA reads as TGTGCCACCAGTCCGAGGGGGGCGGACTATGGCTACACCTTC. Protein product: CATSPRGADYGYTF. The full variable domain, rest sourced from reference TRBV15 and TRBJ1-2, is DAMVIQNPRYQVTQFGKPVTLSCSQTLNHNVMYWYQQKSSQAPKLLFHYYDKDFNNEADTPDNFQSRRPNTSFCFLDIRSPGLGDTAMYLCATSPRGADYGYTFGSGTRLTVV.

At least ten counts were recorded for this clonotype. The chain is built from TRBV2 and TRBJ1-5, with D hard to call. The CDR3 sequence is 13 residues long. Deletions cut 7 bases from V and 0 bases from J, with 7 bases between. In germline, CDR1 is SNHLY, CDR2 FYNNEI. CDR3 protein: CASNRYSNQPQHF. CDR3 DNA sequence: TGTGCCAGCAATAGGTATAGCAATCAGCCCCAGCATTTT.

This sequence joins TRBV24-1 and TRBJ2-2; D not certain. Trimming took 2 bases from V and 3 from J, leaving 12 bases between them. The CDR3 runs to 16 residues. The V gene's germline CDR1 is KGHDR and CDR2 SFDVKD. Written as DNA, the CDR3 is TGTGCCACCAGTGATTGGCGCACAGTTGACACCGGGGAGCTGTTTTTT. It yields the protein CATSDWRTVDTGELFF.

This clonotype was counted at least ten times. The rearrangement joins TRBV2 to TRBJ1-5; 8 positions match TRBD1. Germline-derived CDR1 and CDR2 are SNHLY and FYNNEI. Losses at the gene ends were 2 bases for V and 0 bases for J; bases not matched to a gene: 9. CDR3 size: 18 residues. The CDR3 DNA sequence: TGTGCCAGCAGTGAAACCGTGACAGGGGACTATAGCAATCAGCCCCAGCATTTT. As protein: CASSETVTGDYSNQPQHF.

This clonotype was detected many times. V gene TRBV19 combines with J gene TRBJ1-5, with D possibly matching TRBD1 (5 bases). The CDR3 contains 13 residues. V was cut by 9 bases and J by 3 bases, with 12 bases left in between. CDR1 LNHDA and CDR2 SQIVND come from the germline V gene (reference sequence). The CDR3 sequence is CASNTGYNQPQHF. The CDR3, as DNA: TGTGCCAGCAACACAGGATACAATCAGCCCCAGCATTTT.